Presented here are 11 T cell receptor beta chains from one specimen sequenced in a study of shared T cell receptors in the human thymus (dated by TCRdb to the early 2020s). Library preparation was by the immunoSEQ multiplex PCR assay. Drawn from immuneACCESS, this table holds only the in-frame rearrangements with V and J called that TCRdb kept. Clones are partly lost; checked studies trace under half to an unresolved V gene and leave the rest unexplained. In all, the sample holds more than 550,000 clones, and about 87% of those were seen once. 0.0094% of the sample comes from the top ten. A further study also used this sample, focusing on human thymus T cells.

Sequences were obtained from thymocytes. Receptor source: a boy younger than two with a congenital heart defect. Donor details come from another sample of the same person, matched by shared clones.

This chain joins TRBV29-1 and TRBJ2-5; D perhaps matches TRBD2 (6 bases). This CDR3 is 13 amino acids long. Germline V gene data show CDR1 as SQVTM and CDR2 as ANQGSEA. The germline V and J ends were trimmed by 7 bases and 4 bases, with 16 bases remaining between them. CDR3 coding DNA: TGCAGCGGTGGGGAGGTCAACGGAGAGACCCAGTACTTC. It is translated as CSGGEVNGETQYF.

The CDR3 is CASSPRQAGNEKLFF. DNA for the CDR3: TGTGCCAGCAGTCCCCGACAGGCCGGGAATGAAAAACTGTTTTTT. This sequence joins TRBV28 and TRBJ1-4, with D perhaps matching TRBD1 (6 bases). There are 15 residues in the CDR3. V lost 5 bases, J lost 5 bases, and 15 bases lay in between. Germline V gene lookup returns CDR1 MDHEN and CDR2 SYDVKM.

This clone came up once. The rearrangement links TRBV28 to TRBJ2-3; 7 bases are shared with TRBD1. CDR3 length: 18 residues. V was clipped by 2 bases and J by 5 bases; unmatched bases: 16. CDR1 MDHEN and CDR2 SYDVKM come from the germline V gene. This CDR3 is CASSLPPKTGTRVDTQYF. For the CDR3, the DNA is TGTGCCAGCAGTTTACCCCCAAAGACAGGGACGAGAGTAGATACGCAGTATTTT.

The gene calls are TRBV30 and TRBJ1-1, with TRBD1 as a possible D gene (6 bases). Per the germline V gene, CDR1 is GTSNPN and CDR2 is SVGIG (reference sequence). The CDR3 runs to 15 residues. V was pared by 5 bases and J by 0 bases, with 16 bases between. The CDR3 nucleotides read TGTGCCTGGGCAAGGGAGGGGGTGGTGAACACTGAAGCTTTCTTT. Translated: CAWAREGVVNTEAFF.

CDR3 DNA sequence: TGTGCCAGCGGGACAGGATCTAACTATGGCTACACCTTC. Translating gives CASGTGSNYGYTF. This sequence joins TRBV6-5 and TRBJ1-2; 8 positions agree with TRBD1. Germline lookup yields CDR1 MNHEY and CDR2 SVGAGI. The CDR3 loop spans 13 amino acids. Unmatched junction bases numbered 2, after V lost 8 bases and J lost 0 bases.

The V and J genes are TRBV5-1 and TRBJ2-7, with TRBD2 matching over 14 bases. The CDR3 covers 17 residues. V was pared by 2 bases and J by 6 bases, with 10 bases of the junction left unmatched. Germline V gene data show CDR1 as SGHRS and CDR2 as YFSETQ. In nucleotides, the CDR3 is TGCGCCAGCAGCTTTGGTTCTGGGACTAGCGGGAGTGGCGAGCAGTACTTC. Translating it yields CASSFGSGTSGSGEQYF.

The chain has TRBV5-5 and TRBJ2-7; TRBD1 is a possible D gene (6 bases). The CDR3 has 16 amino acids. V lost 1 base to trimming and J lost 5 bases, with 19 bases between them. Germline CDR1 is SGHKS and CDR2 is YYEKEE (reference sequence). The CDR3 bases are TGTGCCAGCAGCTTGTTTCCGATGCTTTCAGGGGACGAGCAGTACTTC. Translating it yields CASSLFPMLSGDEQYF.

In its sample, this clone was seen a few times. This chain uses TRBV4-3 with TRBJ2-7; 9 bases agree with TRBD1. V lost 0 bases to trimming and J lost 6 bases; unmatched junction nucleotides: 12. CDR1 and CDR2 from the germline V gene are LGHNA and YSLEER. CDR3 length: 17 amino acids. This CDR3 reads CASSQDQWDRDPFEQYF. The CDR3 DNA reads TGCGCCAGCAGCCAAGATCAGTGGGACAGGGACCCTTTCGAGCAGTACTTC.

The chain carries TRBV20-1 and TRBJ1-5; D is unclear. V was pared by 6 bases and J by 6 bases, with 9 bases between. This CDR3 has 11 amino acids. Germline V gives CDR1 DFQATT, CDR2 SNEGSKA (reference sequence). The CDR3 here is CSAGRSQPQHF. In DNA form, the CDR3 reads TGCAGTGCAGGGAGGAGTCAGCCCCAGCATTTT.

This clone was recorded a few times. A junction boundary mismatches the germline segment, possibly from a read error. The chain joins TRBV29-1 to TRBJ1-1, with D unclear. The CDR3 has 13 amino acids. Per germline, CDR1 SQVTM and CDR2 ANQGSEA. The CDR3 reads CRVERSRNTEAFF. The CDR3 DNA sequence: TGCAGAGTTGAGCGGTCCAGGAACACTGAAGCTTTCTTT.

This sequence joins TRBV28 and TRBJ2-7, with D maybe TRBD1 (6 bases). Trimming took 6 bases from V and 1 from J, leaving 13 bases between them. CDR3 size: 14 residues. Germline CDR1 reads MDHEN; CDR2 reads SYDVKM. DNA for the CDR3: TGTGCCAGCAGGTGCCGGGACATATCCTACGAGCAGTACTTC. Translation gives CASRCRDISYEQYF.